This T cell receptor (beta chain) was sequenced in a study of regulatory T cells in long-lasting Graves disease. Germline V gene sequence: CDR1 ENHRY, CDR2 SYGVKD. Trimming removed 9 bases from V and 1 base from J; junction bases left unmatched: 6. CDR3 length equals 14 residues. Sequencing libraries for TCR beta were prepared with iRepertoire HTBI primers and Arm-PCR of CDR3 regions. Per the study methods: Spanning all samples, the identified segments comprised around 64 TRBV and some 15 TRBJ. TCRdb reprocessed the multiplex PCR reads via MiXCR and lists one record per CDR3 protein. Here the V and J calls rest on TCRdb's processing, not on the authors' analysis. The table has some 340,000 distinct CDR3 sequences, about 10% seen once. The time point denotes: newly diagnosed GD, antithyroid drugs for less than 3 months. Scientists built the TCR library using RNA that was extracted from PBMCs. The same data also contributed to another study, on T cells in Graves' hyperthyroidism and ophthalmopathy. That paper notes: Blood also contained most expanded thyroid clonotypes above 0.001.

This sequence originates from a woman in her late teens or twenties with Graves disease. This chain uses TRBV10-3 with TRBJ2-3; 8 bases agree with TRBD2. This specimen consisted of peripheral blood mononuclear cells (PBMCs), obtained at new diagnosis, from a patient treated with antithyroid drugs. The CDR3 DNA follows: TGTGCCATTCGTCGAGCGGGGGGCACAGATACGCAGTATTTT. This encodes CAIRRAGGTDTQYF.